A selection of T cell receptor beta chains follows, all from one sample in a study of blood T cell repertoires in COVID-19. The data were produced by immunoSEQ multiplex PCR, yet TCRdb's version contains in-frame clones alone and is incomplete. The table has around 12,000 clones, approximately 80% seen once. Material for sequencing was peripheral blood. The receptors come from a man aged 80 or over with acute or convalescent COVID-19. Both conserved end residues are part of each CDR3. Fields, in order: V gene, J gene, clone size, CDR3 protein. Clone sizes are given selectively: once, few, many, or a class where the clone is expanded.

TRBV14	TRBJ1-2	.	CASSQPGTARGYGYTF
TRBV19	TRBJ2-3	.	CASTRGRVALLPTDTQYF
TRBV19	TRBJ1-4	.	CASSHGLPKLFF
TRBV11-2	TRBJ2-7	.	CASSSAGVTYEQYF
TRBV24-1	TRBJ2-1	.	CATKRQGSGEQFF
TRBV28	TRBJ1-2	.	CASSRANYGYTF
TRBV10-3	TRBJ1-4	.	CAISREGSEKLFF
TRBV11-2	TRBJ2-3	.	CASIDSGGTDTQYF
TRBV28	TRBJ2-7	.	CASDSGLAGGEQYF
TRBV11-2	TRBJ2-7	.	CASSISTTADPVFTYEQYF
TRBV2	TRBJ2-2	.	CASSQGSGTGELFF
TRBV4-3	TRBJ1-1	once	CASSQLGGEKTEAFF
TRBV7-7	TRBJ2-5	.	CASSTDSSQETQYF
TRBV3-1/TRBV3-2	TRBJ1-4	medium-sized	CASSQKAPRGLFF
TRBV7-9	TRBJ2-1	once	CASSFATSYNEQFF
TRBV29-1	TRBJ2-6	.	CSAAGTASTGANVLTF
TRBV28	TRBJ1-2	.	CASLTSGTGGLYGYTF
TRBV6-1	TRBJ2-5	.	CASSEGSLQETQYF
TRBV28	TRBJ1-3	.	CASSLRSLWGDPGNTIYF
TRBV7-9	TRBJ2-1	.	CASSLARAGISYNEQFF
TRBV6-5	TRBJ2-7	once	CASRQGQAVYEQYF
TRBV3-1/TRBV3-2	TRBJ2-3	once	CASSQVQRGSTDTQYF
TRBV5-1	TRBJ2-7	few	CASSLGGRVLSYEQYF
TRBV7-9	TRBJ2-1	.	CASSLGLRGGDNEQFF
TRBV6-1	TRBJ2-4	.	CASSDAQGARDIQYF
TRBV6-6	TRBJ1-2	.	CATYFGGAGKGYTF
TRBV2	TRBJ2-2	few	CATSGSGTGLDTGELFF
TRBV1	TRBJ1-1	.	CTSSQDLGRSLDTEAFF
TRBV20-1	TRBJ1-2	.	CSGSAGTYNGYTF
TRBV18	TRBJ1-2	.	CASSPVGAGASLNYGYTF
TRBV29-1	TRBJ1-1	few	CSVVEDGARRAFF
TRBV7-9	TRBJ2-5	.	CASRGGETQYF